This T cell receptor beta chain was recovered during a study of control samples from healthy donors and cancer patients. V was shortened by 1 base and J by 2 bases, with 11 bases between the two germline ends. Germline V gene data show CDR1 as SEHNR and CDR2 as FQNEAQ (reference sequence). The CDR3 contains 16 residues. TCRdb keeps only in-frame clones here, not all; method: immunoSEQ multiplex PCR. The sample holds 100,000 to 150,000 clones; about 90% are singletons and the top ten take around 1.8%. The chain couples TRBV7-9 to TRBJ2-2; D may be TRBD1 (5 bases). Sequences were obtained from blood. The clonotype was recovered from a man aged 18 to 35 in good health. The chain's CDR3 is CASSLGTHPNTGELFF. CDR3 nucleotide sequence: TGTGCCAGCAGCTTAGGGACACATCCTAACACCGGGGAGCTGTTTTTT.